This entry lists 10 T cell receptor beta chains sequenced from one sample in a study of glioma-infiltrating T cells after dendritic cell vaccination. The protocol was immunoSEQ multiplex PCR, while the TCRdb copy is restricted to in-frame clones and leaves out a portion. Of under 100,000 clones listed, over 60% are singletons. The source material was blood, sampled before dendritic cell vaccination. The source of these receptors is a human donor with glioblastoma.

The V and J genes are TRBV6-6 and TRBJ1-2; 11 positions agree with TRBD1. This CDR3 comprises 14 residues. CDR1 MNHNY and CDR2 SVGAGI come from the germline V gene (reference sequence). J gave up 2 bases and V 6 bases, and 2 bases lay outside the gene matches. The CDR3 spells CASRGQGANYGYTF. In DNA form, the CDR3 reads TGTGCCAGCAGAGGACAGGGGGCCAACTATGGCTACACCTTC.

The rearrangement joins TRBV7-2 to TRBJ2-5; the D is unclear. Germline V gives CDR1 SGHTA, CDR2 FQGNSA. The CDR3 spans 14 residues. Trimming took off 4 bases at V and 7 bases at J, with 16 bases between the two ends. The DNA for the CDR3 is TGTGCCAGCAGCTCCCGGTCGGATTCGGGGACCCAGTACTTC. Translating gives CASSSRSDSGTQYF.

This sequence joins TRBV6-4 and TRBJ1-5; D remains unclear. The CDR3 runs 15 residues. Deletions cut 6 bases from V and 0 bases from J, with 12 bases between. The germline V gene encodes CDR1 MRHNA and CDR2 SNTAGT. The CDR3 spells CASRLDGYSNQPQHF. CDR3 in DNA: TGTGCCAGCAGACTCGACGGGTATAGCAATCAGCCCCAGCATTTT.

The chain links TRBV28 to TRBJ2-7; D gene uncertain. The CDR3 covers 13 residues. V was clipped by 7 bases and J by 0 bases, with 10 bases between them. Germline CDR1 reads MDHEN; CDR2 reads SYDVKM. In DNA, the CDR3 is TGTGCCAGCACAACTCGGAGCTCCTACGAGCAGTACTTC. As protein: CASTTRSSYEQYF.

The chain combines TRBV6-6 with TRBJ1-2; no firm D call. Germline CDR1 reads MNHNY; CDR2 reads SVGAGI (reference sequence). Trimming removed 6 bases at V and 2 bases at J, with 7 bases between. This CDR3 contains 12 residues. The CDR3 DNA is TGTGCCAGCAGAAGGGAGAACTATGGCTACACCTTC. It codes for CASRRENYGYTF.

CDR3 nucleotides: TGTGCCAGCAGCGTATCTTGGGACGTTCGGGGCAGGGGTGAAAAACTGTTTTTT. Translated, it gives CASSVSWDVRGRGEKLFF. The chain couples TRBV9 to TRBJ1-4; TRBD1 is a possible D gene (6 bases). This CDR3 comprises 18 residues. CDR1 SGDLS and CDR2 YYNGEE come from the germline V gene. Trimming removed 1 base at V and 7 bases at J, with 23 bases between.

The chain combines TRBV7-9 with TRBJ2-3, with 7 positions matching TRBD2. V dropped 5 bases and J dropped 4; count of bases not matched to a gene: 6. Germline V gene sequence: CDR1 SEHNR, CDR2 FQNEAQ (reference sequence). The CDR3 extends over 14 amino acids. CDR3 amino acids: CASSPTSMADTQYF. The CDR3 DNA reads as TGTGCCAGCAGCCCGACTAGCATGGCAGATACGCAGTATTTT.

In this sample, this clone turned up a few times. The chain couples TRBV30 to TRBJ2-1; TRBD1 is a possible D gene (5 bases). The CDR3 has 14 residues. Germline-derived CDR1 and CDR2 are GTSNPN and SVGIG (reference sequence). Trimming took 4 bases from V and 6 from J, leaving 16 bases between them. The CDR3 DNA is TGTGCCTGGAATGGTGTGCAGGGCACCAATGAGCAGTTCTTC. Translating it yields CAWNGVQGTNEQFF.

The chain employs TRBV2 and TRBJ1-1, with D tentatively TRBD1 (6 bases). The CDR3 sequence is 14 residues long. Germline assignment: CDR1 SNHLY and CDR2 FYNNEI. Between the trimmed V and J ends, which lost 5 bases and 1 base, there was a span of 11 bases. CDR3 sequence (DNA): TGTGCCAGCAGTACCACACAGGGGAACACTGAAGCTTTCTTT. Protein: CASSTTQGNTEAFF.

This chain uses TRBV18 with TRBJ1-2, with 11 positions matching TRBD1. CDR3 length equals 16 residues. Losses at the gene ends were 2 bases for V and 2 bases for J; bases not matched to a gene: 4. Per germline, CDR1 KGHSH and CDR2 LQKENI. This CDR3 reads CASSPGTGGTNYGYTF. CDR3 sequence (DNA): TGTGCCAGCTCACCAGGGACAGGGGGAACGAACTATGGCTACACCTTC.